This T cell receptor beta chain emerged from a study of human T cells and chemical hapten exposure. Each CDR3 protein is one row after TCRdb ran MiXCR on the RACE reads. The repertoire has 55,000 to 75,000 distinct CDR3 sequences, about 7% of them found once; the top ten carry 1.5% to 2%. Stated time point: pre-sensitization, week 0. This sample's treatment: therapeutic diphenylcyclopropenone sensitization with weekly scalp DPC. The CDR3 runs to 13 residues. The germline gives CDR1 SEHNR, CDR2 FQNEAQ (reference sequence). V lost 5 bases, J lost 4 bases, and 4 bases stayed unmatched. The material sequenced was whole blood, taken in connection with sensitization to the hapten diphenylcyclopropenone (DPC). This TCR was recovered from a woman aged 30 to 39 with alopecia areata. Some clones in this sample may be carry-over from other donors' samples. V is TRBV7-9 and J is TRBJ1-2; 7 positions agree with TRBD1. The CDR3, as DNA: TGTGCCAGCAGCCGCAACAGGGGCTATGGCTACACCTTC. Translated: CASSRNRGYGYTF.